A selection of T cell receptor beta chains follows, all from one sample in a study of cytomegalovirus exposure and HLA in healthy donors. Assay used: immunoSEQ multiplex PCR; TCRdb lists only in-frame clones, some missing. This sample has roughly 170,000 clones, with under 85% found just once. The specimen was PBMCs. The source of these receptors is a woman aged 25-40 years in good health and CMV-seronegative. CDR3s include the opening cysteine and the closing phenylalanine or tryptophan. A D gene is named only where the DNA matches it firmly. The size entry is marked missing in some rows and otherwise reads once, few, many or a size class.

V	D	size	J	CDR3	DNA
TRBV5-1	NA	NA	TRBJ1-3	CASSLTGSAGNTIYF	TGCGCCAGCAGCTTGACAGGGTCGGCTGGAAACACCATATATTTT
TRBV30	NA	NA	TRBJ1-1	CAWSGGRTEAFF	TGTGCCTGGAGTGGGGGGAGGACTGAAGCTTTCTTT
TRBV28	TRBD1	few	TRBJ2-2	CASSHRQGASTGELFF	TGTGCCAGCAGTCATAGACAGGGGGCTAGTACCGGGGAGCTGTTTTTT
TRBV4-2	NA	few	TRBJ1-1	CASSQDLGPNTEAFF	TGTGCCAGCAGCCAAGACCTGGGGCCAAACACTGAAGCTTTCTTT
TRBV7-9	TRBD1	NA	TRBJ1-1	CASSLPGGSANTEAFF	TGTGCCAGCAGCTTGCCAGGGGGCTCGGCGAACACTGAAGCTTTCTTT
TRBV6-5	NA	NA	TRBJ2-7	CASSYGRVAYEQYF	TGTGCCAGCAGTTATGGCAGGGTCGCCTACGAGCAGTACTTC
TRBV28	TRBD1	NA	TRBJ1-1	CASSLGGQGSYQAFF	TGTGCCAGCAGTTTAGGGGGACAGGGGTCATACCAAGCTTTCTTT
TRBV7-9	NA	once	TRBJ2-1	CASSLSPSLKQFF	TGTGCCAGCAGCTTAAGTCCTAGCTTGAAGCAGTTCTTC
TRBV19	NA	NA	TRBJ2-7	CASSIKGSSYEQYF	TGTGCCAGTAGTATAAAGGGGTCGTCCTACGAGCAGTACTTC
TRBV29-1	NA	NA	TRBJ2-5	CSVGAWEETQYF	TGCAGCGTCGGAGCCTGGGAAGAGACCCAGTACTTC
TRBV29-1	NA	NA	TRBJ2-1	CSVGGDEQFF	TGCAGCGTTGGCGGAGATGAGCAGTTCTTC
TRBV4-2	NA	NA	TRBJ1-1	CASSQERSGGGTEAFF	TGTGCCAGCAGCCAAGAACGGTCGGGAGGCGGCACTGAAGCTTTCTTT
TRBV6-7	NA	NA	TRBJ1-1	CASSYLLRMNTEAFF	TGTGCCAGCAGTTACTTACTAAGGATGAACACTGAAGCTTTCTTT
TRBV18	NA	NA	TRBJ1-5	CASSGLSNQPQHF	TGTGCCAGCTCAGGGCTTAGCAATCAGCCCCAGCATTTT
TRBV28	NA	NA	TRBJ2-5	CASRSDRRRETQYF	TGTGCCAGCAGATCCGACAGGAGAAGGGAGACCCAGTACTTC
TRBV5-4	TRBD2	NA	TRBJ2-7	CASSARLAGTYEQYF	TGTGCCAGCAGCGCGCGACTAGCGGGAACATACGAGCAGTACTTC
TRBV7-2	TRBD2	NA	TRBJ2-7	CASSLGLAGVYEQYF	TGTGCCAGCAGCTTGGGACTAGCGGGAGTCTACGAGCAGTACTTC
TRBV2	NA	NA	TRBJ2-5	CASSAPIQAQETQYF	TGTGCCAGCAGTGCCCCTATACAAGCGCAAGAGACCCAGTACTTC
TRBV19	TRBD1	NA	TRBJ1-4	CASSNRGQAPLGPEKLFF	TGTGCCAGTAGTAACCGGGGACAGGCCCCGCTAGGACCCGAAAAACTGTTTTTT
TRBV2	TRBD2	few	TRBJ2-1	CASTGLAGVRGTQFF	TGTGCCAGCACGGGACTAGCGGGAGTTAGGGGGACTCAGTTCTTC
TRBV27	TRBD1	NA	TRBJ2-7	CASSRDRGTYEQYF	TGTGCCAGCAGCCGGGACAGGGGGACCTACGAGCAGTACTTC
TRBV5-4	TRBD1	NA	TRBJ2-7	CASRTTLGTGSGNEQYF	TGTGCCAGCAGGACAACATTGGGGACAGGGTCTGGAAACGAGCAGTACTTC
TRBV15	TRBD2	NA	TRBJ2-7	CATSRSTGGGYEQYF	TGTGCCACCAGCAGATCCACGGGCGGGGGTTACGAGCAGTACTTC
TRBV7-2	NA	NA	TRBJ1-2	CASSRDRIYGYTF	TGTGCCAGCAGCCGAGACAGGATCTATGGCTACACCTTC
TRBV27	NA	NA	TRBJ1-4	CASSLSVAANEKLFF	TGTGCCAGCAGTTTATCGGTGGCAGCTAATGAAAAACTGTTTTTT
TRBV18	TRBD1	NA	TRBJ2-6	CASSPGQGASGANVLTF	TGTGCCAGCTCACCGGGACAGGGGGCCTCTGGGGCCAACGTCCTGACTTTC
TRBV27	TRBD1	NA	TRBJ1-6	CASSPFDRDSPLHF	TGTGCCAGCAGTCCGTTCGACAGGGATTCACCCCTCCACTTT
TRBV23-1	NA	few	TRBJ1-2	CASSQFGGKRNGYTF	TGCGCCAGCAGTCAATTCGGGGGGAAGAGAAATGGCTACACCTTC
TRBV10-3	TRBD1	NA	TRBJ1-1	CAISASGRGRRGGAFF	TGTGCCATCAGTGCGAGTGGCAGGGGGCGCAGAGGGGGTGCTTTCTTT
TRBV4-1	NA	NA	TRBJ1-1	CASSPSDLGGTEAFF	TGCGCCAGCAGCCCCTCTGATCTTGGAGGCACTGAAGCTTTCTTT
TRBV7-9	NA	NA	TRBJ1-2	CASSLGTDGYTF	TGTGCCAGCAGCTTAGGGACAGATGGCTACACCTTC
TRBV27	NA	NA	TRBJ1-3	CASKTGSSSGNTIYF	TGTGCCAGCAAGACAGGTTCCAGCTCTGGAAACACCATATATTTT
TRBV29-1	NA	NA	TRBJ1-4	CSASRATNEKLFF	TGCAGCGCGAGTCGTGCAACTAATGAAAAACTGTTTTTT
TRBV5-1	TRBD1	once	TRBJ1-3	CASSLGRGQRVGDTIYF	TGCGCCAGCAGCTTGGGCAGGGGGCAAAGAGTTGGAGACACCATATATTTT
TRBV11-3	NA	NA	TRBJ2-3	CASSLGRVGTDTQYF	TGTGCCAGCAGCTTAGGTCGGGTGGGCACAGATACGCAGTATTTT
TRBV5-1	TRBD1	NA	TRBJ1-4	CASSPQPGQPNEKLFF	TGCGCCAGCAGCCCTCAACCGGGACAGCCTAATGAAAAACTGTTTTTT
TRBV28	TRBD2	NA	TRBJ2-1	CASRIGLAGNNEQFF	TGTGCCAGCAGGATCGGACTAGCGGGAAACAATGAGCAGTTCTTC
TRBV7-8	NA	NA	TRBJ1-5	CASSLERDNQPQHF	TGTGCCAGCAGCTTAGAGCGGGACAATCAGCCCCAGCATTTT
TRBV29-1	TRBD1	few	TRBJ2-3	CSVEGTGGLDTQYF	TGCAGCGTTGAGGGCACAGGGGGCTTAGATACGCAGTATTTT
TRBV7-8	TRBD1	few	TRBJ1-5	CASSRTGGLDQPQHF	TGTGCCAGCAGTAGGACAGGGGGATTGGATCAGCCCCAGCATTTT
TRBV7-9	NA	NA	TRBJ2-7	CASSGYGSSYEQYF	TGTGCCAGCAGCGGATACGGGAGTTCCTACGAGCAGTACTTC
TRBV4-1	NA	NA	TRBJ2-1	CASSQGVAVTYNEQFF	TGCGCCAGCAGCCAAGGAGTGGCGGTCACCTACAATGAGCAGTTCTTC
TRBV28	TRBD1	NA	TRBJ2-3	CASTPGGSDTQYF	TGTGCCAGCACCCCAGGGGGATCAGATACGCAGTATTTT